This T cell receptor beta chain was documented in a study of blood T cell repertoires in COVID-19. Study as a whole: COVID-19 samples, acute and convalescent, were from the United States, Italy and Spain.

The V gene's germline CDR1 is LGHNA and CDR2 YNFKEQ. The CDR3 spans 16 residues. The germline V and J ends were trimmed by 1 base and 2 bases, with 11 bases remaining between them. Measured with immunoSEQ multiplex PCR; TCRdb has only the in-frame clones, and not every one. The table records about 310,000 clones, 80% to 90% of them present only once. The chain uses TRBV4-2 and TRBJ1-4, with D tentatively TRBD1 (5 bases). This sequence originates from a man aged 30-40 years who had recovered from COVID-19. The specimen sequenced was PBMCs or T cells enriched from blood (not recorded which). CDR3 nucleotides: TGTGCCAGCAGCCAAGTAGCTACAGGTACTAATGAAAAACTGTTTTTT. The encoded protein is CASSQVATGTNEKLFF.